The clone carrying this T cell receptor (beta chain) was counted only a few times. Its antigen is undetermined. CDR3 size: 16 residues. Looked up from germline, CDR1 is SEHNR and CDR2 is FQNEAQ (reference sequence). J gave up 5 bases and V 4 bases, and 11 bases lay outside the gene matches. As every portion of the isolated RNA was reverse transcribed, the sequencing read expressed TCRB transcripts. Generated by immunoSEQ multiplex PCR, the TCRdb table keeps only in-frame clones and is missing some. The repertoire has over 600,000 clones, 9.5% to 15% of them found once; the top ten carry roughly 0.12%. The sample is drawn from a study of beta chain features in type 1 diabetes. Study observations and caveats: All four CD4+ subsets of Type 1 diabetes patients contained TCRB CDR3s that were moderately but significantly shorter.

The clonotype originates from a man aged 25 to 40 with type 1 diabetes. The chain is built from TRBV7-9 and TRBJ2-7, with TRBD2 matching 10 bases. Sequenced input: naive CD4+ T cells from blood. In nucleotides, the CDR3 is TGTGCCAGCAGCTCCAGAGGGCTAGCGGGGGACCACGAGCAGTACTTC. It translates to CASSSRGLAGDHEQYF.